The rows below give T cell receptor beta chains drawn from one sample of a study of cytomegalovirus exposure and HLA in healthy donors. Profiled with immunoSEQ multiplex PCR; TCRdb holds only in-frame clones, not every one. The table shows approximately 82,000 clones, with approximately 81% occurring only once. Sequenced: PBMCs. These receptor sequences come from a woman aged 45-65 years in good health and CMV-seropositive. The CDR3 runs from the conserved cysteine through the conserved F or W. A D gene is named only where the DNA matches it firmly. Rows may omit the clone size; those that give it use once, few, many or a size class.

.	TRBV27	.	TRBJ2-5	CASSLSWLAGETQYF	TGTGCCAGCAGTTTATCATGGCTAGCTGGGGAGACCCAGTACTTC
few	TRBV5-5	.	TRBJ2-7	CASSIRGASDEQYF	TGTGCCAGTTCCATCAGGGGGGCTAGCGACGAGCAGTACTTC
.	TRBV5-4	.	TRBJ2-5	CASSLEREPETQYF	TGTGCCAGCAGCTTGGAGAGGGAGCCAGAGACCCAGTACTTC
.	TRBV29-1	.	TRBJ1-1	CSGERRGTEAFF	TGCAGCGGGGAAAGGAGGGGCACTGAAGCTTTCTTT
.	TRBV6-1	.	TRBJ2-1	CASSLESGYNEQFF	TGTGCCAGCTCGTTGGAGAGCGGGTACAATGAGCAGTTCTTC
.	TRBV7-3	TRBD2	TRBJ2-5	CASSLGGLAGGFRETQYF	TGTGCCAGCAGCCTCGGGGGACTAGCGGGAGGCTTCAGGGAGACCCAGTACTTC
few	TRBV29-1	.	TRBJ2-1	CSGKMRGGAYNEQFF	TGCAGCGGGAAAATGAGGGGGGGTGCCTACAATGAGCAGTTCTTC
few	TRBV19	.	TRBJ1-1	CASSIRLSPEAFF	TGTGCCAGTAGTATCCGATTAAGCCCCGAAGCTTTCTTT
.	TRBV18	TRBD2	TRBJ2-7	CASSPPSLAGAYEQYF	TGTGCCAGCTCACCACCTAGCCTAGCGGGAGCCTACGAGCAGTACTTC
once	TRBV4-1	TRBD1	TRBJ2-7	CASSQTGGPYEQYF	TGCGCCAGCAGCCAGACAGGGGGTCCCTACGAGCAGTACTTC
.	TRBV4-1	.	TRBJ1-2	CASSQEGNGAIGAYTF	TGCGCCAGCAGCCAAGAAGGTAATGGGGCCATAGGGGCCTACACCTTC
.	TRBV7-9	.	TRBJ2-2	CASSTDSNTGELFF	TGTGCCAGCAGCACGGACAGTAACACCGGGGAGCTGTTTTTT
.	TRBV28	.	TRBJ1-2	CASSSPTAASFNYGYTF	TGTGCCAGCAGTTCTCCTACAGCTGCCTCTTTTAACTATGGCTACACCTTC
.	TRBV11-2	TRBD2	TRBJ2-3	CASSPPGLAPDTQYF	TGTGCCAGCAGCCCCCCGGGACTAGCGCCAGATACGCAGTATTTT
.	TRBV7-6	.	TRBJ2-7	CASSRGPATYEQYF	TGTGCCAGCAGCCGCGGCCCGGCAACCTACGAGCAGTACTTC
.	TRBV7-8	.	TRBJ2-7	CASSLDRVMGGSVFEQYF	TGTGCCAGCAGCTTAGATAGAGTGATGGGGGGATCGGTATTCGAGCAGTACTTC
.	TRBV2	TRBD2	TRBJ2-1	CASNLGLAGNEQFF	TGTGCCAGCAACCTCGGACTAGCGGGCAATGAGCAGTTCTTC
.	TRBV7-2	TRBD2	TRBJ2-3	CASRKTSLTDTQYF	TGTGCCAGCAGGAAGACTAGCCTCACAGATACGCAGTATTTT
.	TRBV5-4	TRBD1	TRBJ2-5	CASSPGGQGLETQYF	TGTGCCAGCAGCCCCGGGGGACAGGGGTTGGAGACCCAGTACTTC
.	TRBV5-6	.	TRBJ2-7	CASSLVSGSYEQYF	TGTGCCAGCAGCTTGGTGAGCGGTTCCTACGAGCAGTACTTC
many	TRBV27	.	TRBJ1-1	CASSRPGGGEAFF	TGTGCCAGCAGCCGCCCGGGTGGCGGTGAAGCTTTCTTT
.	TRBV30	.	TRBJ1-1	CAWSHRRYTEAFF	TGTGCCTGGAGCCATCGGAGGTACACTGAAGCTTTCTTT
.	TRBV5-1	TRBD1	TRBJ2-1	CASSRDSTYNEQFF	TGCGCCAGCAGCAGGGACAGTACCTACAATGAGCAGTTCTTC
.	TRBV6-4	.	TRBJ2-3	CASSALATDTQYF	TGTGCCAGCAGCGCCCTGGCCACAGATACGCAGTATTTT
once	TRBV25-1	TRBD1	TRBJ1-4	CASSDLGGKATNEKLFF	TGTGCCAGCAGTGATTTAGGGGGCAAGGCAACTAATGAAAAACTGTTTTTT
.	TRBV10-3	.	TRBJ1-3	CAIRFGSSGNTIYF	TGTGCCATCAGGTTCGGTAGCTCTGGAAACACCATATATTTT
.	TRBV7-2	TRBD2	TRBJ2-1	CASSLEMTAGVYEQFF	TGTGCCAGCAGCTTAGAGATGACAGCGGGAGTATATGAGCAGTTCTTC
.	TRBV27	TRBD1	TRBJ1-4	CASTKLRGTGGRQNEKLFF	TGTGCCAGCACCAAATTACGAGGGACAGGGGGCCGGCAGAATGAAAAACTGTTTTTT
.	TRBV29-1	TRBD1	TRBJ1-1	CSVVLAWGQGIPEAFF	TGCAGCGTTGTGTTGGCATGGGGACAGGGGATCCCTGAAGCTTTCTTT
.	TRBV28	.	TRBJ1-2	CASSLVAISYGYTF	TGTGCCAGCAGTTTAGTAGCGATTAGCTATGGCTACACCTTC
.	TRBV5-1	TRBD1	TRBJ1-1	CASSLAQGASTEAFF	TGCGCCAGCAGCCTAGCACAGGGGGCGAGCACTGAAGCTTTCTTT
.	TRBV5-1	.	TRBJ2-5	CASSLRPGGETQYF	TGCGCCAGCAGCTTGCGGCCGGGTGGGGAGACCCAGTACTTC
.	TRBV19	.	TRBJ2-2	CASGGKLGTGELFF	TGTGCCAGCGGCGGGAAGTTAGGGACCGGGGAGCTGTTTTTT
.	TRBV6-5	.	TRBJ2-7	CASSRDRDSSYKQYF	TGTGCCAGCAGCCGAGACCGGGACTCCTCCTACAAGCAGTACTTC
.	TRBV5-6	.	TRBJ2-4	CASSFGGTLENIQYF	TGTGCCAGCAGCTTTGGCGGGACTTTAGAAAACATTCAGTACTTC
.	TRBV5-8	.	TRBJ1-5	CASSFNPTAFISNQPQHF	TGTGCCAGCAGCTTTAACCCGACAGCTTTTATTAGCAATCAGCCCCAGCATTTT
.	TRBV2	TRBD2	TRBJ2-7	CASRASSGRPVEQYF	TGTGCCAGCAGGGCCTCTAGCGGGAGGCCCGTCGAGCAGTACTTC
few	TRBV7-9	.	TRBJ2-5	CASGGSTETQYF	TGTGCATCGGGCGGGTCTACGGAGACCCAGTACTTC
.	TRBV7-2	.	TRBJ1-5	CASSLGSRWPQHF	TGTGCCAGCAGCTTAGGGAGCCGTTGGCCCCAGCATTTT
.	TRBV6-5	.	TRBJ2-6	CASSPYSGANVLTF	TGTGCCAGCAGTCCTTACTCTGGGGCCAACGTCCTGACTTTC
.	TRBV9	TRBD2	TRBJ2-7	CASSVGTSGSYEQYF	TGTGCCAGCAGCGTAGGGACTAGCGGGAGTTACGAGCAGTACTTC
.	TRBV29-1	.	TRBJ2-7	CSVSLAGYEQYF	TGCAGCGTCTCCCTAGCCGGCTACGAGCAGTACTTC
.	TRBV6-5	TRBD1	TRBJ2-5	CASRPGTGNRETQYF	TGTGCCAGCAGGCCCGGGACAGGTAACCGGGAGACCCAGTACTTC
.	TRBV5-1	.	TRBJ2-2	CASSFFRGTGELFF	TGCGCCAGCAGCTTTTTTAGGGGGACCGGGGAGCTGTTTTTT
once	TRBV14	.	TRBJ1-5	CASSQARHF	TGTGCCAGCAGCCAGGCTCGGCATTTT
.	TRBV6-5	.	TRBJ2-7	CASSYGPYEQYF	TGTGCCAGCAGTTACGGGCCCTACGAGCAGTACTTC
.	TRBV18	TRBD1	TRBJ2-1	CASSPYGQGYNEQFF	TGTGCCAGCTCACCATATGGACAGGGGTACAATGAGCAGTTCTTC
.	TRBV25-1	TRBD2	TRBJ2-5	CASSEYSAGKETQYF	TGTGCCAGCAGTGAATACTCAGCGGGAAAAGAGACCCAGTACTTC